The 4 T cell receptor beta chains in this list originate from one sample, sequenced in a study of shared T cell receptors in the human thymus. Here immunoSEQ multiplex PCR was the method, and the copy in TCRdb shows in-frame clones only, minus some. The sample gives about 710,000 clones, roughly 86% of which show up once; approximately 0.0097% is in the top ten. This sample was shared with a second study, whose subject was human thymus T cells.

The specimen sequenced was thymocytes. Receptors originate from a boy in the first two years of life with a congenital heart defect.

The J gene is TRBJ2-7, the V gene TRBV5-4, with TRBD1 matching 8 bases. The length of the CDR3 is 15 residues. CDR1 is SGHNT and CDR2 is YYREEE in the germline V gene (reference sequence). J gave up 2 bases and V 3 bases, and 7 bases lay outside the gene matches. The CDR3 spells CASSWRGQAPYEQYF. The CDR3 coding sequence is TGTGCCAGCAGCTGGCGGGGACAGGCCCCCTACGAGCAGTACTTC.

The chain has TRBV19 and TRBJ1-6; D ambiguous. The length of the CDR3 is 15 residues. CDR1 and CDR2 from the germline V gene are LNHDA and SQIVND (reference sequence). Deletions cut 1 base from V and 8 bases from J, with 12 bases between. CDR3 sequence: CASSIAVGGDSPLHF. CDR3 sequence (DNA): TGTGCCAGTAGTATAGCGGTGGGAGGAGATTCACCCCTCCACTTT.

This clone was seen only a few times. The gene calls are TRBV7-6 and TRBJ1-3, with D uncertain. This CDR3 is built from 13 residues. The V and J ends lost 7 bases and 0 bases respectively, with 7 bases between them. Per germline, CDR1 SGHVS and CDR2 FNYEAQ. CDR3 sequence reads: CASTQFSGNTIYF. The DNA of the CDR3 is TGTGCCAGCACACAGTTCTCTGGAAACACCATATATTTT.

The chain recombines TRBV25-1 with TRBJ1-2; maybe TRBD1 (5 bases). The germline gives CDR1 MGHDK, CDR2 SYGVNS. The CDR3 runs to 14 residues. The V end was cut by 3 bases, the J end by 6 bases, with 14 bases between. The CDR3 DNA is TGTGCCAGCAGTGAGGCAGGGCCCTATGATGGCTACACCTTC. This translates into CASSEAGPYDGYTF.